These 20 T cell receptor delta chains were all obtained from the same sample, sequenced in a study of γδ T cells in repeated Plasmodium falciparum infection. Flow sorting of PBMC yielded separate Vgamma9/Vdelta2+ and Vdelta2-negative gammadelta T cell populations for bulk repertoire analysis. TCRdb re-processed the multiplex PCR reads via CATT. The repertoire holds 45,000 to 60,000 delta-chain clones, with about 2% as singletons. Source material: gamma-delta T cells from blood. The receptors originated from a pool of human donors (malaria-infected and uninfected, not separated).

This clone was picked up a small number of times. The protein TCRdb lists belongs to a much larger clone and differs from this DNA's translation at residue 3, which points to a read error; the protein shown is made from the DNA. The genes are TRDV1 and TRDJ3, with 13 bases that match TRDD3. Because TCRdb records no J gene, it was assigned here through a match of the DNA to germline. From germline, CDR1 is TSWWSYY and CDR2 QGS. The CDR3 extends over 22 amino acids. In DNA, the CDR3 is TGTGCTCCTGGGGTTAAGTACTGGGGGATACGGACAAGCTCCTGGGACACCCGACAGATGTTTTTC. Amino acids: CAPGVKYWGIRTSSWDTRQMFF.

Note on this clone: This DNA translates differently at residue 19 from the TCRdb protein, which is that of a much larger clone; a read error is likely, and the protein shown is the DNA's own translation. V gene TRDV1 was called; the J gene was not; the table calls TRDD3, which could not be checked here. CDR3 size: 20 residues. The germline V gene has CDR1 TSWWSYY and CDR2 QGS. CDR3 DNA: TGTGCTCTTGGGGATCCTCATTTTCCTCTCTCGTACTGGCCCGTTAGACCCCTGACCTTT. This translates into CALGDPHFPLSYWPVRPLTF.

This clone was seen a handful of times. For this DNA, TCRdb reports the protein of a much larger clone, which diverges at residue 18, most likely from a read error; the protein presented here is translated directly from the DNA. The V gene was identified as TRDV1, while no J gene was called; the DNA was not used to check the table's D call, TRDD3. The CDR3 loop spans 21 amino acids. Germline CDR1 and CDR2: TSWWSYY and QGS. The CDR3, as DNA: TGTGCTCTTGGGGAACTGGGCCCTTCGTACTGGGGGCCAGCTTTGACAGCACATCTCTTCTTT. Protein sequence: CALGELGPSYWGPALTAHLFF.

As concerns this clone: The protein recorded in TCRdb matches a much larger clone and deviates from this DNA's translation at residue 14, suggesting a read error; the protein here is obtained by translating the DNA. This chain uses TRDV1 with TRDJ1, with a possible D match to TRDD3 (5 bases). TCRdb gives no J gene; it was assigned here by matching the DNA to germline. This CDR3 comprises 21 residues. Germline CDR1 TSWWSYY, CDR2 QGS. Here the CDR3 reads CALVELPGVQGMISIPDKLIF. DNA of the CDR3: TGTGCTCTTGTGGAACTCCCAGGGGTCCAAGGGATGATCTCCATACCCGATAAACTCATCTTT.

This clone was picked up a small number of times. The amino acid sequence in TCRdb belongs to a much larger clone and departs from this DNA's translation at residue 8, likely a sequencing read error; the sequence shown is translated from the DNA. The chain employs TRDV2 and TRDJ1; 10 bases fit TRDD3. The J gene, missing from TCRdb, was assigned here through DNA to germline matching. The V segment lost 0 bases and the J segment 1 base; nucleotides outside the gene matches: 19. The CDR3 has 21 amino acids. The V gene's germline CDR1 is GEAIGNYY and CDR2 EKD. CDR3 residues: CACDTIGRTGGSSHATDKLIF. DNA for the CDR3: TGTGCCTGTGACACCATCGGGCGTACTGGGGGATCCTCCCACGCCACCGATAAACTCATCTTT.

As to this clone: One base separates it from a far larger clone, so it is likely a read error. Other DNA sequences in the sample encode the same CDR3. J is TRDJ1 and V is TRDV1, with 10 nucleotides matching TRDD3. In germline, CDR1 is TSWWSYY, CDR2 QGS. The CDR3 consists of 22 residues. With 6 bases clipped from V and 0 bases from J, the junction kept 25 bases outside the gene matches. DNA for the CDR3: TGTGCTCTTGGAACTACAACTCCATTTTTAACGGGTACTGGGGGATACACCGATAAACTCATCTTT. Protein sequence: CALGTTTPFLTGTGGYTDKLIF.

Details on this clone: It is likely a read error: a sequence one base away is far more abundant. In the same sample, other DNA sequences code for this CDR3. The chain couples TRDV3 to TRDJ1; 11 positions match TRDD3. TCRdb lists no J gene, so it was determined here by aligning the DNA to germline. Germline CDR1 TVYSNPD, CDR2 GDNSRS (reference sequence). V lost 1 base to trimming and J lost 3 bases; unmatched junction nucleotides: 25. The CDR3 covers 21 residues. The CDR3 nucleotides read TGTGCCTTTATAATTAACCCCCGATACATTGGGGGATACGCTGTAGCCGATAAACTCATCTTT. Protein sequence: CAFIINPRYIGGYAVADKLIF.

A note on this clone: It is likely a read error: a sequence one base away is far more abundant. Other DNA sequences in the sample encode the same CDR3. The chain combines TRDV1 with TRDJ1, with 8 bases fitting TRDD3. In the absence of a J gene in TCRdb, the DNA was matched to germline to assign it here. Germline V gene data show CDR1 as TSWWSYY and CDR2 as QGS. Trimming took 0 bases from V and 0 from J; bases not matched to a gene: 15. This CDR3 is built from 20 residues. The CDR3 nucleotides read TGTGCTCTTGGGGAACTACGACCGACATGGGGATACTGGTACACCGATAAACTCATCTTT. Its translation is CALGELRPTWGYWYTDKLIF.

This clone appeared a few times. The translation of this DNA and the TCRdb protein of a much larger clone differ at residue 18, probably owing to a read error; the protein shown here is translated from the DNA. V and J are TRDV2 and TRDJ3; TRDD3 matches at 12 bases. The J gene was missing in TCRdb and was found by matching the end of the DNA to germline. CDR1 and CDR2 from the germline V gene are GEAIGNYY and EKD. The CDR3 is made up of 21 amino acids. The CDR3 protein is CACDTLLGDTRSSWDTRKMFF. The DNA of the CDR3 is TGTGCCTGTGACACTTTACTGGGGGATACACGATCCTCCTGGGACACCCGAAAGATGTTTTTC.

This clone was seen more than once but under ten times. TCRdb's protein, taken from a much larger clone, differs from this DNA's translation at residue 3, likely owing to a read error; the protein displayed comes from the DNA. J is TRDJ1 and V is TRDV3; D unclear. The J gene comes from matching the DNA to germline here; TCRdb lacks it. V lost 5 bases, J lost 0 bases, and 43 bases lay in between. This CDR3 contains 23 residues. Germline CDR1 TVYSNPD, CDR2 GDNSRS (reference sequence). The CDR3 spells CAKRELQPYPIPLKAPYTDKLIF. The CDR3 DNA reads TGTGCCAAACGAGAACTGCAGCCTTACCCCATCCCCCTCAAAGCCCCGTACACCGATAAACTCATCTTT.

A word on this clone: A far larger clone differs by one base, so this is likely a read error. The sample carries other DNA sequences with the same CDR3. The J gene was not called, though the V gene is TRDV2; TRDD3, as called in the table, went unchecked against the DNA. This CDR3 is built from 13 residues. Germline V gene sequence: CDR1 GEAIGNYY, CDR2 EKD. CDR3 residues: CACDQMGKDKLIF. The CDR3, as DNA: TGTGCCTGTGACCAGATGGGGAAAGATAAACTCATATTT.

This clone was detected a few times. It differs at one base from a far larger clone, so likely a read error. In the same sample, other DNA sequences code for this CDR3. V and J are TRDV3 and TRDJ1, with TRDD3 matching over 10 bases. Assignment of the J gene here rests on matching the DNA to germline, because TCRdb gives none. Germline V gene lookup returns CDR1 TVYSNPD and CDR2 GDNSRS (reference sequence). There are 20 residues in the CDR3. The J segment lost 3 bases and the V segment lost 4 bases, leaving 26 bases of the junction unmatched. The CDR3 bases are TGTGCCTCCGACCATAAACCCCGTATTGGGGGATACCGCGACGCCGATAAACTCATCTTT. It yields the protein CASDHKPRIGGYRDADKLIF. The complete variable domain, with remaining parts taken from reference TRDV3 and TRDJ1, reads CDKVTQSSPDQTVASGSEVVLLCTYDTVYSNPDLFWYRIRPDYSFQFVFYGDNSRSEGADFTQGRFSVKHILTQKAFHLVISPVRTEDSATYYCASDHKPRIGGYRDADKLIFGKGTRVTVEP.

A note on this clone: TCRdb assigns this DNA the protein of a much larger clone, which departs from its translation at residue 14; this likely reflects a read error, and the protein shown comes from translating the DNA. The chain uses TRAV38-2/DV8 and TRDJ1, with 9 bases identical to TRDD2. Germline matching of the DNA provided the J gene here, since TCRdb leaves it blank. V trimming: 2 bases; J trimming: 4 bases; junction bases outside the gene matches: 24. CDR3 length: 21 residues. CDR1 and CDR2 (germline): TSESDYY, QEAYKQQN. The chain's CDR3 is CAYRSYPSYIWWGLSSDKLIF. CDR3 sequence (DNA): TGTGCTTATAGGAGTTATCCTTCCTACATTTGGTGGGGACTTAGCAGCGATAAACTCATCTTT.

Ten or more counts support this clone. A far larger clone is just one base off, so this is likely a read error. This sample also contains other DNA sequences that code for the same CDR3. The chain combines TRDV1 with TRDJ1, with a weak D call TRDD3 (5 bases). The J gene comes from matching the DNA to germline here; TCRdb lacks it. The germline V gene encodes CDR1 TSWWSYY and CDR2 QGS. The CDR3 totals 16 residues. CDR3 sequence reads: CALGEPLWSGSPKLIF. CDR3 DNA sequence: TGTGCCCTTGGGGAACCCCTCTGGAGTGGAAGCCCAAAACTCATCTTT.

This clone was seen only a few times. A far larger clone is a single base away, which makes a read error likely. Other DNA variants within this sample encode the same CDR3. The V gene is TRDV1, the J gene TRDJ1; 9 bases are a match to TRDD3. TCRdb lists no J gene, so it was determined here by aligning the DNA to germline. This CDR3 has 27 amino acids. Looked up from germline, CDR1 is TSWWSYY and CDR2 is QGS. Unmatched junction bases numbered 37, after V lost 2 bases and J lost 0 bases. The CDR3 region is CALGESQYPRIRWGIDPGRRYTDKLIF. CDR3 nucleotides: TGTGCTCTTGGGGAATCCCAATACCCCCGGATTCGTTGGGGGATAGACCCCGGCCGGAGGTACACCGATAAACTCATCTTT.

This clone was detected many times. The mismatch at residue 20 between this DNA's translation and the TCRdb protein of a much larger clone likely reflects a read error; the protein shown is translated from the DNA. CDR3 sequence (DNA): TGTGCTCTTGGGCGTCGTAGGCCTTTCCTAATGTTGGTTACTGGGGGACCGCTGTACGCCGATAAACTCATCTTT. It yields the protein CALGRRRPFLMLVTGGPLYADKLIF. The chain employs TRDV1 and TRDJ1; 9 positions agree with TRDD3. The length of the CDR3 is 25 residues. V shed 5 bases and J 3 bases; nucleotides not matched to a gene: 37. CDR1 and CDR2 (germline): TSWWSYY, QGS.

Concerning this clone: A far larger clone is one nucleotide away, so this likely arose from a read error. The same CDR3 is also encoded by other DNA sequences in this sample. The CDR3: CALGDPKPCFWGNRPYTDKLIF. The CDR3 region has the DNA TGTGCTCTTGGGGACCCCAAGCCTTGCTTCTGGGGGAATAGGCCGTACACCGATAAGCTCATCTTT. No J gene was called, and the V gene is TRDV1; the table calls TRDD3, which could not be checked here. In germline, CDR1 is TSWWSYY, CDR2 QGS. The CDR3 consists of 22 residues.

This clone was picked up a small number of times. This probably arose from a read error, given a far larger clone one base away. This sample includes further DNA sequences coding for the same CDR3. No J gene was assigned, while the V gene was called as TRAV36/DV7; the D segment call TRDD2 is taken from the table without a DNA check. CDR1 is VTNFRS, CDR2 LTSSGIE, per germline (reference sequence). This CDR3 has 15 amino acids. This CDR3 reads CAGAPPSQYTDKLIF. Here the CDR3 DNA reads TGTGCTGGAGCTCCCCCTTCCCAGTACACCGATAAACTCATTTTT.

This clone was counted between two and nine times. TCRdb has a much larger clone's protein, which differs at residue 6 from the translation of this DNA, likely because of a read error; what is shown is the protein translated from the DNA. This chain connects TRDV1 to TRDJ1, with TRDD2 identical over 8 bases. The CDR3 has 20 amino acids. V trimming: 3 bases; J trimming: 6 bases; junction bases outside the gene matches: 24. CDR1 TSWWSYY and CDR2 QGS come from the germline V gene. The CDR3 reads CALGDHNSSYDDYWAYKLIF. The DNA for the CDR3 is TGTGCTCTTGGGGACCACAATTCTTCCTACGATGACTACTGGGCATATAAACTCATCTTT.

This clone has just a few counts. The protein held in TCRdb is that of a much larger clone and does not match this DNA's translation at residue 3, likely because of a read error; the protein shown is translated from the DNA. The chain employs TRDV1 and TRDJ2, with TRDD3 matching over 9 bases. Germline matching of the DNA provided the J gene here, since TCRdb leaves it blank. The CDR3 sequence is 20 residues long. Germline CDR1 TSWWSYY, CDR2 QGS. In nucleotides, the CDR3 is TGTGCTCCTGGGGAACACCCCATACCGGGGGATACAGTTGGGGCAGCACAACTCTTCTTT. It is translated as CAPGEHPIPGDTVGAAQLFF.